One and the same sample provided the 18 T cell receptor beta chains below, sequenced in a study of CD8 T cells in Susac syndrome. After extraction with the RNeasy kit, roughly 0.5 to 1 ug of the RNA was reverse transcribed using random hexamers. Via MiXCR, TCRdb re-called the immunoSEQ multiplex PCR reads, giving one row per CDR3 protein. In the table there are 130,000 or so distinct CDR3 sequences, approximately 89% of which are singletons. Sequenced input: CD8+ T cells from PBMCs. The receptors come from a human donor with multiple sclerosis.

This clonotype was recorded once. The chain employs TRBV19 and TRBJ1-5; D is undetermined. This CDR3 is 13 amino acids long. V lost 8 bases to trimming and J lost 2 bases, with 10 bases between them. Germline assignment: CDR1 LNHDA and CDR2 SQIVND (reference sequence). The CDR3 region has the DNA TGTGCCAGTGATTGGACGGGCAATCAGCCCCAGCATTTT. This gives the protein CASDWTGNQPQHF. The full variable domain, with the rest looked up from reference TRBV19 and TRBJ1-5, is DGGITQSPKYLFRKEGQNVTLSCEQNLNHDAMYWYRQDPGQGLRLIYYSQIVNDFQKGDIAEGYSVSREKKESFPLTVTSAQKNPTAFYLCASDWTGNQPQHFGDGTRLSIL.

The chain uses TRBV9 and TRBJ2-1; D not certain. V lost 0 bases and J 0 bases, leaving 7 bases between the germline ends. Germline-derived CDR1 and CDR2 are SGDLS and YYNGEE. The CDR3 extends over 15 amino acids. The CDR3 here is CASSVEVNSYNEQFF. CDR3 DNA sequence: TGTGCCAGCAGCGTAGAAGTAAACTCCTACAATGAGCAGTTCTTC.

The chain links TRBV4-3 to TRBJ2-2; D possibly corresponds to TRBD1 (5 bases). The CDR3 is made up of 16 amino acids. V dropped 0 bases and J dropped 6 bases, with 14 bases sitting between them. Germline CDR1 is LGHNA and CDR2 is YSLEER. This CDR3 is CASSQDWVKGSGELFF. The CDR3 nucleotides read TGCGCCAGCAGCCAAGATTGGGTCAAGGGGTCCGGGGAGCTGTTTTTT.

This chain connects TRBV6-4 to TRBJ2-5; the match to TRBD2 covers 10 bases. Germline CDR1 and CDR2: MRHNA and SNTAGT. The junction had 7 bases not matched to a gene; V was cut back by 2 bases and J by 4 bases. The CDR3 consists of 16 residues. CDR3 region: CASSDDSSGSPETQYF. CDR3 nucleotide sequence: TGTGCCAGCAGTGACGATTCTAGCGGGAGCCCAGAGACCCAGTACTTC.

This chain links TRBV20-1 with TRBJ2-5; 10 nucleotides match TRBD2. CDR3 length: 16 residues. Germline V CDR1 and CDR2: DFQATT, SNEGSKA (reference sequence). V shed 1 base, J shed 5 bases, and the junction held 10 bases outside the gene matches. The CDR3 DNA reads TGCAGTGCTAGAGGGGCCCTAGCGGGAGCGGGCGAGACCCAGTACTTC. It codes for CSARGALAGAGETQYF.

The V and J genes are TRBV4-1 and TRBJ2-7; the D call may be TRBD1 or TRBD2 (6 bases each). CDR3 size: 14 residues. Germline V gives CDR1 MGHRA, CDR2 YSYEKL. V lost 0 bases and J 3 bases, leaving 9 bases between the germline ends. As DNA, the CDR3 is TGCGCCAGCAGCCAAGATGGAGGGGGCTACGAGCAGTACTTC. It encodes CASSQDGGGYEQYF.

The chain employs TRBV6-5 and TRBJ2-1; no reliable D call. This CDR3 comprises 13 residues. The germline V gene encodes CDR1 MNHEY and CDR2 SVGAGI. Trimming left V 0 bases short and J 6 bases short, with 6 bases between. The CDR3 DNA reads as TGTGCCAGCAGTTACTCGAGGTGCAATGAGCAGTTCTTC. This translates into CASSYSRCNEQFF.

The CDR3 nucleotides read TGCGCCAGCAGCTTCACAGGCACAGATACGCAGTATTTT. Its translation is CASSFTGTDTQYF. This chain links TRBV5-1 with TRBJ2-3; D ambiguous. The CDR3 is 13 amino acids. V was cut by 2 bases and J by 1 base, with 5 bases left in between. Germline-derived CDR1 and CDR2 are SGHRS and YFSETQ.

V and J are TRBV28 and TRBJ1-1; TRBD1 is a possible D gene (5 bases). Germline CDR1 is MDHEN and CDR2 is SYDVKM. The CDR3 covers 15 residues. V was cut by 5 bases and J by 4 bases, with 17 bases left in between. The CDR3 reads CASSGRVSGSTEAFF. The CDR3 bases are TGTGCCAGCAGTGGCAGGGTATCGGGGAGCACTGAAGCTTTCTTT.

The chain employs TRBV3-1 and TRBJ2-1; no definite D call. The V and J ends lost 8 bases and 4 bases respectively, with 6 bases between them. Germline lookup yields CDR1 LGHDT and CDR2 YNNKEL (reference sequence). This CDR3 comprises 11 residues. CDR3 sequence: CASASYNEQFF. CDR3 sequence (DNA): TGTGCCAGCGCCAGTTACAATGAGCAGTTCTTC.

The chain combines TRBV19 with TRBJ1-1; 12 bases fit TRBD1. With V trimmed by 6 bases and J by 4 bases, 12 bases remained unmatched. There are 17 residues in the CDR3. Germline loops: CDR1 LNHDA, CDR2 SQIVND (reference sequence). The CDR3 loop is CASSGISRGQGATEAFF. CDR3 nucleotide sequence: TGTGCCAGTAGCGGGATATCGAGGGGACAGGGGGCCACTGAAGCTTTCTTT.

V gene TRBV2 combines with J gene TRBJ1-4, with D tentatively TRBD1 (5 bases). The CDR3 sequence is 15 residues long. V was clipped by 3 bases and J by 3 bases, with 11 bases between them. CDR1 and CDR2 (germline): SNHLY, FYNNEI. CDR3 sequence: CASSDSQGANEKLFF. As DNA, the CDR3 is TGTGCCAGCAGTGACTCGCAGGGTGCTAATGAAAAACTGTTTTTT.

V usage is TRBV9 and J usage is TRBJ1-2; D not resolved. Between the trimmed V and J ends, which lost 4 bases and 8 bases, there was a span of 18 bases. Per the germline V gene, CDR1 is SGDLS and CDR2 is YYNGEE. This CDR3 is 14 amino acids long. CDR3 sequence: CASSPSDRARGYTF. CDR3 nucleotides: TGTGCCAGCAGCCCCTCGGACCGGGCACGCGGCTACACCTTC. The full variable domain, its missing parts supplied by reference TRBV9 and TRBJ1-2, is DSGVTQTPKHLITATGQRVTLRCSPRSGDLSVYWYQQSLDQGLQFLIQYYNGEERAKGNILERFSAQQFPDLHSELNLSSLELGDSALYFCASSPSDRARGYTFGSGTRLTVV.

Concerning this clonotype itself: The conserved phenylalanine or tryptophan is not found at the CDR3 terminus, so this likely reflects a read error. The rearrangement uses TRBV30 and TRBJ1-2, with D unresolved. The V end lost 0 bases, the J end lost 6 bases, and 5 bases lay between the germline ends. The CDR3 runs to 11 residues. Germline V CDR1 and CDR2: GTSNPN, SVGIG (reference sequence). In nucleotides, the CDR3 is TGTGCCTGGAGTGTAGGGAATGGCTACACCCTC. Protein sequence: CAWSVGNGYTL.

V gene TRBV29-1 combines with J gene TRBJ2-7; 7 nucleotides line up with TRBD2. The V segment lost 0 bases and the J segment 2 bases; nucleotides outside the gene matches: 7. CDR1 SQVTM and CDR2 ANQGSEA come from the germline V gene. The CDR3 loop spans 15 amino acids. CDR3 amino acids: CSVEDPTSVAYEQYF. The CDR3 region has the DNA TGCAGCGTTGAAGATCCAACTAGCGTTGCCTACGAGCAGTACTTC.

The CDR3 DNA follows: TGTGCCAGCAGCCCTACTACAGGGGAGACCCAGTACTTC. This encodes CASSPTTGETQYF. The J gene is TRBJ2-5, the V gene TRBV7-9, with D possibly being TRBD1 (6 bases). Between the trimmed V and J ends, which lost 5 bases and 5 bases, there was a span of 12 bases. The CDR3 has 13 residues. The germline gives CDR1 SEHNR, CDR2 FQNEAQ (reference sequence).

The gene calls are TRBV28 and TRBJ2-1; no reliable D call. Germline V lookup: CDR1 MDHEN, CDR2 SYDVKM. The V end lost 3 bases, the J end lost 12 bases, and 12 bases lay between the germline ends. CDR3 length: 12 amino acids. The CDR3 loop is CASSFNEDGQFF. The CDR3 bases are TGTGCCAGCAGTTTTAACGAGGATGGGCAGTTCTTC.

CDR3 nucleotide sequence: TGCGCCAGCAGCCAAAAAATGCGACAGGGGGGATACTACGAGCAGTACTTC. This codes for CASSQKMRQGGYYEQYF. The chain is built from TRBV4-1 and TRBJ2-7; 9 bases map to TRBD1. CDR1 and CDR2 (germline): MGHRA, YSYEKL. The CDR3 sequence is 17 residues long. With 2 bases clipped from V and 3 bases from J, the junction kept 11 bases outside the gene matches.